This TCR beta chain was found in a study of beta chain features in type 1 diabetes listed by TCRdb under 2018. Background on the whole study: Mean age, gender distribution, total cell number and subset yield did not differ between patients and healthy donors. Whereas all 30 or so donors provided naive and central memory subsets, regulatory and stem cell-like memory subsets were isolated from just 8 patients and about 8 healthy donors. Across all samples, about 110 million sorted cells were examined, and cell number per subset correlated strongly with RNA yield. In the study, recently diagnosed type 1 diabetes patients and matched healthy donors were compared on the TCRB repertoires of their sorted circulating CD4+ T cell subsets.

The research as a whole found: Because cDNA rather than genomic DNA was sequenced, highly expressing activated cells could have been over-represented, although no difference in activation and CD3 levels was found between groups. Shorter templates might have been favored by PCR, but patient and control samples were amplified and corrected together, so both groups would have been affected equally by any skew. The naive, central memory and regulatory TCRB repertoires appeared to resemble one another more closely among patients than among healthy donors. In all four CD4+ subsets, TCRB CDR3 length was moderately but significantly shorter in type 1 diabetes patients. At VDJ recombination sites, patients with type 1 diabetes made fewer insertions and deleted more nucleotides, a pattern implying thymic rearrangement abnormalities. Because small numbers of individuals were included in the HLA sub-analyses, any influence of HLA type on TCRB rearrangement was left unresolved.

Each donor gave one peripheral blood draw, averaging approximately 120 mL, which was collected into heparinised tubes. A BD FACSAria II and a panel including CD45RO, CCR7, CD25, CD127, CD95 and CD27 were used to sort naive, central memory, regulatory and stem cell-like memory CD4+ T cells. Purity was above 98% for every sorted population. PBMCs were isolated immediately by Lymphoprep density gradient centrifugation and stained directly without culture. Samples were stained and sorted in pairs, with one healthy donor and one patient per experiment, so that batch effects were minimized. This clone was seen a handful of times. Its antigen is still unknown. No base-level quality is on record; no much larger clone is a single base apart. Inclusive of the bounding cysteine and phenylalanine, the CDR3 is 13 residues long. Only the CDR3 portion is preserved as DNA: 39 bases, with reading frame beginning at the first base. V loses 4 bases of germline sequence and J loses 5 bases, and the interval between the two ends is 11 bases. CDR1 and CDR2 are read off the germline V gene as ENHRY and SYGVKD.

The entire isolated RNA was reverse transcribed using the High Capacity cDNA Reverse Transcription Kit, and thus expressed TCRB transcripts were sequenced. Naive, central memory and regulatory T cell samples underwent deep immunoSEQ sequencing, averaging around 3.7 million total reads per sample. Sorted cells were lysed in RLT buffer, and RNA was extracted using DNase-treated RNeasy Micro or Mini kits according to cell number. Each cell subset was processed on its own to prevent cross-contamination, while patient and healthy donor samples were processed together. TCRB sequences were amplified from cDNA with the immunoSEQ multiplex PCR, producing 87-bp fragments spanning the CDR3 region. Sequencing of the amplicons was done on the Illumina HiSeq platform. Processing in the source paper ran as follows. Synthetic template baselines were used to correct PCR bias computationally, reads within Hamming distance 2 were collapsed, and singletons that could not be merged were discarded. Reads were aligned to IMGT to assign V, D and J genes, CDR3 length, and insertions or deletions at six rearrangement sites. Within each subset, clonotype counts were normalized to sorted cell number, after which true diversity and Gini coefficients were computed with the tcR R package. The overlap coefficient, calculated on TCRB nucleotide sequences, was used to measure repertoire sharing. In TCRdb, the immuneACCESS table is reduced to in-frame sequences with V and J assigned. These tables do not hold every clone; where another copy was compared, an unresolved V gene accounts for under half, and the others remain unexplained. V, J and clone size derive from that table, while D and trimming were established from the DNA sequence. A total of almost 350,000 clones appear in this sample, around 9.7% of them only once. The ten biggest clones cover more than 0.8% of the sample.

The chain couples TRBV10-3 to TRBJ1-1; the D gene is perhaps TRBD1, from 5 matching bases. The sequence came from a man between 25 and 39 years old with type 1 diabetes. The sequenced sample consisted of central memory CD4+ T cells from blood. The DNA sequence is TGTGCCATCAGTGTAGGGGAAGGAACTGAAGCTTTCTTT. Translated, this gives CAISVGEGTEAFF.